This T cell receptor beta chain was recovered during a study of blood T cell repertoires in COVID-19. Turning to the study itself: T cells, B-cell-depleted T cells, or PBMCs provided the cDNA or gDNA that served as material.

Authors' analysis steps: Using reference gene primer amplification, nucleated cell counts were estimated. Only in-frame clones appear in the TCRdb table, and some are missing; sequencing was by immunoSEQ multiplex PCR. For V, J and clone size, that table is used; D and trimming come from the DNA. The sample has approximately 450,000 clones, more than 85% seen once. The CDR3 runs 16 residues. V was trimmed by 7 bases and J by 3 bases, leaving 22 bases between them. CDR1 is LGHDT and CDR2 is YNNKEL in the germline V gene (reference sequence). The clonotype was recovered from a woman in her 30s with acute or convalescent COVID-19. What was sequenced was peripheral blood. The rearrangement joins TRBV3-1 (or the pseudogene TRBV3-2) to TRBJ2-7; possible D gene TRBD1, 6 bases. CDR3 in amino acids: CASTPFGPGAFYEQYF. DNA of the CDR3: TGTGCCAGCACCCCATTTGGTCCAGGGGCCTTCTACGAGCAGTACTTC.